Sequencing of this T cell receptor beta chain was carried out in a study of naive and memory T cell subsets (dated by TCRdb to between 2016 and 2019). About the investigation overall: Sorted naive and memory T cell subsets from peripheral blood were analyzed in the study using a UMI-based, open-source pipeline for TCR alpha and beta sequencing. RNA was DNase-treated and reverse transcribed with TCR constant-region primers, mostly using SuperScript III. The results of the functional CMV T cell responses matched the IgG serology results in every case.

The CDR1 and CDR2 encoded by the germline V gene are SQVTM and ANQGSEA. From its cysteine to its phenylalanine, the CDR3 spans 10 amino acids. Only the CDR3 DNA is retained, 30 bases long and in frame from the first base. V loses 4 bases, J loses 4 bases, and the germline ends lie 4 bases apart. From the second PCR step onward, the TCR alpha chain libraries and the TCR beta chain libraries were amplified separately. The CMV status of each donor was determined by measuring IFNgamma production from CD4+ T cells after fresh PBMCs had been stimulated overnight with CMV viral lysate. CD4 T cells were positively selected using Miltenyi beads, after which CD8 T cells were positively selected from the CD4-negative fraction. After staining for CD3, CD4, CD8, CD45RA, CD27 and a live/dead dye, cells were sorted on a BD Aria II into four subsets based on CD45RA and CD27. Blood was obtained from three healthy volunteers, and the blood from each volunteer was fractionated into CD4 and CD8 T cells and subsequently into four differentiation subsets. Around 130 ml of peripheral blood was collected from each donor, and PBMC were isolated from the blood using Ficoll-Paque PLUS density-gradient centrifugation. Sorted cells were lysed in RLT buffer, after which RNA was extracted using a Qiagen RNeasy kit and stored at -80 degrees C.

The paper as a whole reports these results and caveats: After error correction, only a single occurrence was seen for over 95% of naive TCR sequences, so much steeper abundance distributions were produced than in memory subsets. Single alpha or beta chain sequences, rather than paired alpha/beta receptors, were used to define clonotypes. Gini index rose and Shannon and inverse Simpson diversity fell from naive through CM, EM and EMRA in both CD4 and CD8 cells. RNA-based TCR counts may be affected by expression changes linked to T cell activation and differentiation. A few larger clonotypes were present in naive repertoires, especially CD8 naive repertoires, and these clonotypes were possibly memory cells re-expressing CD45RA. The repertoire findings for the naive and memory subsets could not be validated against a ground truth because none was available. TCR abundance followed a power law with an exponent that was different for naive and memory subsets but consistent across the three individuals.

This clonotype was seen many times. Its antigen specificity is not known. The record has no base qualities; no much larger clone is one base away. Libraries were constructed by UMI-ligation and nested PCR. The beta constant-region primer consisted of an equimolar mixture of two oligonucleotides that together covered TRBC1 and TRBC2. Four rounds of PCR were used to amplify ligated cDNA, with nested alpha and beta constant-region primers being used together with the SP2 primer. A single-stranded oligonucleotide bearing the SP2 primer plus a 12-nucleotide UMI was ligated onto the 3' end of the cDNA by T4 RNA ligase 1. Incubation of the ligation reaction lasted roughly 20-25 hours at 16 degrees C. To avoid over-amplification, PCR2 was usually performed as a SYBR Green qPCR and halted once a predetermined threshold was reached. Every purification after the first one was done using Agencourt AMPure XP magnetic beads. Library amounts were measured by Qubit and library quality was assessed on a TapeStation, where the main peak was expected at around 650 bp. The pooled libraries were sequenced on an Illumina MiSeq using v2 2x251 paired-end kits, which usually yielded roughly 0.9-2.3 million reads per sample. Each sample was pooled at around 4.2 nM, and roughly 4.5-7% PhiX was included to help cluster recognition. The original pipeline was this. Decombinator assigned V and J genes to Demultiplexor-processed FASTQ reads by tag matching, allowing a single base-pair mismatch. By using UMIs, Collapsinator corrected both sequencing errors and the frequency errors caused by PCR heterogeneity. TCRs were translated and CDR3s were extracted from the conserved cysteine to the FGXG phenylalanine by CDR3Translator, with non-productive sequences being flagged. Gini, Shannon entropy and inverse Simpson indices were calculated on repertoires that had been subsampled to equal numbers of UMI-defined TCRs. Within the linear range, a power law was fitted to clonotype abundance distributions using maximum likelihood. When run on a single naive CD8 sample, MIGEC and the pipeline yielded similar UMI counts, similar unique TCR numbers and similar clonal distributions. One analysis removed from the naive repertoire any naive TCRs that were also found in any memory subset from the same donor. Repertoires were searched for approximately 7,000 CMV-associated CDR3 sequences compiled from VDJdb and a published dataset. In-frame beta chains were kept once TCRdb had trimmed the public reads at Q25 with fastp and called clones with MiXCR. Rows with a matching CDR3 protein are joined into one entry that keeps the most common DNA and genes. These V and J calls derive from TCRdb rather than the authors' analysis. Across this sample there are around 100,000 distinct CDR3 sequences, with approximately 14% seen only once. Jointly, the top ten make up 2.5% to 3% of the sample.

This TCR was recovered from a human donor in good health. The rearrangement joined TRBV29-1 to TRBJ1-1; no D gene call is confident. The sample consisted of naive CD8+ T cells from blood. Per the publication, the cell subset or site label means: naive T cells, CD45RA high CD27+. The DNA is as follows: TGCAGCGTTGTTATCACTGAAGCTTTCTTT. This is translated as CSVVITEAFF.